These T cell receptor beta chains were read from a single sample in a study of CXCR3-negative and CXCR3-positive naive CD8 T cells. Using the 5' RACE reads, TCRdb records one entry per CDR3 protein without DNA. This sample's table has about 120,000 distinct CDR3 sequences. Input material: naive CXCR3- CD8+ T cells from blood. Source of these receptors: a human donor in good health. Some clones in this sample may be carry-over from other donors' samples. CDR3s include the opening cysteine and the closing phenylalanine or tryptophan. The order of the fields is J gene, V gene, CDR3 length, CDR3 protein.

J gene: TRBJ1-1
V gene: TRBV29-1
CDR3 length: 14
CDR3 protein: CSVGDTTGTGQAFF

J gene: TRBJ2-3
V gene: TRBV28
CDR3 length: 16
CDR3 protein: CASSTGLAGDADTQYF

J gene: TRBJ2-2
V gene: TRBV15
CDR3 length: 14
CDR3 protein: CATSRDRDGGELFF

J gene: TRBJ1-1
V gene: TRBV14
CDR3 length: 15
CDR3 protein: CASSRLQGLNTEAFF

J gene: TRBJ2-1
V gene: TRBV7-7
CDR3 length: 15
CDR3 protein: CASSLDRYSYNEQFF

J gene: TRBJ2-7
V gene: TRBV3-1
CDR3 length: 15
CDR3 protein: CASSPLPEDSYEQYF

J gene: TRBJ2-7
V gene: TRBV4-1
CDR3 length: 19
CDR3 protein: CASSHPAVLPGQGINEQYF

J gene: TRBJ2-1
V gene: TRBV7-3
CDR3 length: 16
CDR3 protein: CASSTGLAGGLNEQFF

J gene: TRBJ2-1
V gene: TRBV7-9
CDR3 length: 19
CDR3 protein: CASSSTDGPSGVSYNEQFF

J gene: TRBJ2-5
V gene: TRBV28
CDR3 length: 15
CDR3 protein: CASSLYTGTRGAQYF

J gene: TRBJ1-6
V gene: TRBV7-9
CDR3 length: 12
CDR3 protein: CAAGPAGEPLHF

J gene: TRBJ2-7
V gene: TRBV28
CDR3 length: 12
CDR3 protein: CASSPPLYEQYF

J gene: TRBJ1-1
V gene: TRBV5-6
CDR3 length: 13
CDR3 protein: CASTLPLGTEAFF

J gene: TRBJ2-2
V gene: TRBV9
CDR3 length: 15
CDR3 protein: CASSVASGYTGELFF

J gene: TRBJ1-2
V gene: TRBV12-3/TRBV12-4
CDR3 length: 12
CDR3 protein: CARPGPGYGYTF

J gene: TRBJ2-3
V gene: TRBV7-6
CDR3 length: 15
CDR3 protein: CASSLGGARTDTQYF

J gene: TRBJ2-7
V gene: TRBV7-8
CDR3 length: 18
CDR3 protein: CASSSAEVAGGLWTEQYF

J gene: TRBJ1-1
V gene: TRBV7-6
CDR3 length: 14
CDR3 protein: CASSLTGADTEAFF

J gene: TRBJ2-1
V gene: TRBV2
CDR3 length: 14
CDR3 protein: CASSEPRDHNEQFF

J gene: TRBJ2-2
V gene: TRBV10-2
CDR3 length: 13
CDR3 protein: CASMGRRSGELFF

J gene: TRBJ2-1
V gene: TRBV20-1
CDR3 length: 15
CDR3 protein: CSAKRTSGGGDEQFF

J gene: TRBJ1-5
V gene: TRBV15
CDR3 length: 16
CDR3 protein: CATSADRGLGNQPQHF

J gene: TRBJ1-1
V gene: TRBV14
CDR3 length: 16
CDR3 protein: CASSQVDSPLNTEAFF

J gene: TRBJ2-7
V gene: TRBV3-1
CDR3 length: 18
CDR3 protein: CASSQDIPGTATVYEQYF

J gene: TRBJ2-3
V gene: TRBV6-5
CDR3 length: 14
CDR3 protein: CASSYSGGTDTQYF

J gene: TRBJ2-4
V gene: TRBV5-1
CDR3 length: 13
CDR3 protein: CASSLEGGNIQYF

J gene: TRBJ1-2
V gene: TRBV29-1
CDR3 length: 14
CDR3 protein: CSVSGTPSNYGYTF

J gene: TRBJ2-7
V gene: TRBV29-1
CDR3 length: 14
CDR3 protein: CSVVLVGYVGEQYF

J gene: TRBJ2-2
V gene: TRBV29-1
CDR3 length: 15
CDR3 protein: CSVRPGQANTGELFF

J gene: TRBJ2-1
V gene: TRBV28
CDR3 length: 15
CDR3 protein: CASSFPSDAYNEQFF

J gene: TRBJ1-4
V gene: TRBV28
CDR3 length: 15
CDR3 protein: CASGSQPGTNEKLFF

J gene: TRBJ2-7
V gene: TRBV28
CDR3 length: 14
CDR3 protein: CASTAGTSDHEQYF

J gene: TRBJ2-1
V gene: TRBV29-1
CDR3 length: 11
CDR3 protein: CSVDYYNEQFF

J gene: TRBJ2-3
V gene: TRBV9
CDR3 length: 15
CDR3 protein: CASSVSWGGTDTQYF

J gene: TRBJ2-7
V gene: TRBV6-6
CDR3 length: 16
CDR3 protein: CASSYQGGRTTYEQYF

J gene: TRBJ2-1
V gene: TRBV20-1
CDR3 length: 17
CDR3 protein: CSATSLAGVWGFDEQFF

J gene: TRBJ2-7
V gene: TRBV15
CDR3 length: 15
CDR3 protein: CATSREKQGEGEQYF

J gene: TRBJ2-7
V gene: TRBV28
CDR3 length: 15
CDR3 protein: CASSFILNGVYEQYF

J gene: TRBJ2-7
V gene: TRBV15
CDR3 length: 16
CDR3 protein: CATSRRLAGGSYEQYF

J gene: TRBJ2-7
V gene: TRBV20-1
CDR3 length: 15
CDR3 protein: CSAPPVAGMNYEQYF

J gene: TRBJ2-7
V gene: TRBV5-1
CDR3 length: 15
CDR3 protein: CASSPGQGMAYEQYF

J gene: TRBJ2-1
V gene: TRBV29-1
CDR3 length: 14
CDR3 protein: CSVTPVGQGDEQFF

J gene: TRBJ1-1
V gene: TRBV2
CDR3 length: 13
CDR3 protein: CASRRSRNAEAFF

J gene: TRBJ1-5
V gene: TRBV5-1
CDR3 length: 19
CDR3 protein: CASSLAFRGRNRSNQPQHF

J gene: TRBJ2-5
V gene: TRBV7-9
CDR3 length: 14
CDR3 protein: CASSFRDSLETQYF

J gene: TRBJ2-3
V gene: TRBV29-1
CDR3 length: 14
CDR3 protein: CSVEAGGPIDTQYF

J gene: TRBJ2-7
V gene: TRBV4-3
CDR3 length: 14
CDR3 protein: CASNIQVGTYEQYF